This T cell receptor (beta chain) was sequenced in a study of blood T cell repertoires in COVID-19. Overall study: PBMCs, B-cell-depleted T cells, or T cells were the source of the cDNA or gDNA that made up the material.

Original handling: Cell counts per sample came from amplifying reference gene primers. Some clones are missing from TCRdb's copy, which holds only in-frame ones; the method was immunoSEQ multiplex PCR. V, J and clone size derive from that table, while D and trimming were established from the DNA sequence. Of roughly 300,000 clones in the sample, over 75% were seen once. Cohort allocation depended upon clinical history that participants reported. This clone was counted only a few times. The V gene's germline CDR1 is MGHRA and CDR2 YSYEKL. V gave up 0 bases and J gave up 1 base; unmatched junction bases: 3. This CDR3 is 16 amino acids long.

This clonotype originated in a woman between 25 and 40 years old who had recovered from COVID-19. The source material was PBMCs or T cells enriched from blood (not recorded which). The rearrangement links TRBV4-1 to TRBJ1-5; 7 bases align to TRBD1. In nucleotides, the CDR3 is TGCGCCAGCAGCCAAGAGACAGGGTTGAGCAATCAGCCCCAGCATTTT. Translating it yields CASSQETGLSNQPQHF.